The 15 T cell receptor beta chains below were found in one sample sequenced in a study of blood T cell repertoires in COVID-19. Only in-frame clones appear in the TCRdb table, and some are missing; sequencing was by immunoSEQ multiplex PCR. The sample shows about 150,000 clones, around 80% of them seen only once. Sequencing used PBMCs or T cells enriched from blood (not recorded which). Receptors originate from a woman aged 70-85 years in a cohort exposed to, infected with or recovered from COVID-19 (not recorded which).

This clone was recorded a few times. The chain couples TRBV28 to TRBJ1-5, with D possibly being TRBD1 (5 bases). Germline lookup yields CDR1 MDHEN and CDR2 SYDVKM. CDR3 length: 16 amino acids. The V and J ends lost 6 bases and 2 bases respectively, with 17 bases between them. The CDR3: CASSLIGVLGNQPQHF. DNA of the CDR3: TGTGCCAGCAGCCTCATAGGGGTGTTAGGCAATCAGCCCCAGCATTTT.

V gene TRBV18 combines with J gene TRBJ1-4, with D hard to call. Trimming removed 0 bases at V and 4 bases at J, with 3 bases between. Germline V gene sequence: CDR1 KGHSH, CDR2 LQKENI. CDR3 length: 13 residues. Here the CDR3 DNA reads TGTGCCAGCTCACCACCGAGTAATGAAAAACTGTTTTTT. It encodes CASSPPSNEKLFF.

J is TRBJ1-1 and V is TRBV10-2, with unresolved D. This CDR3 spans 16 amino acids. Germline V CDR1 and CDR2: WSHSY, SAAADI. V lost 9 bases to trimming and J lost 0 bases, with 20 bases between them. The CDR3 bases are TGCGCCAGTGGCTCAGAGGGAAGGCCAATGAACACTGAAGCTTTCTTT. This codes for CASGSEGRPMNTEAFF.

Only one count was recorded for this clone. CDR3 DNA sequence: TGCGCCAGCAGCAATGGACGCTTGGGACTAGCGGGAGGAAGTGGGTACGAGCAGTACTTC. The encoded protein is CASSNGRLGLAGGSGYEQYF. The chain combines TRBV5-1 with TRBJ2-7; 15 bases match TRBD2. The germline gives CDR1 SGHRS, CDR2 YFSETQ. Trimming cost V 4 bases and J 4 bases; bases outside gene matches: 18. This CDR3 spans 20 amino acids.

The chain links TRBV15 to TRBJ2-3; TRBD2 aligns across 11 bases. CDR1 is LNHNV, CDR2 YYDKDF, per germline (reference sequence). The CDR3 runs 14 residues. The J segment lost 8 bases and the V segment lost 3 bases, leaving 4 bases of the junction unmatched. In DNA, the CDR3 is TGTGCCACCAGCAGTAGCGGGAGGGCTGGTACGCAGTATTTT. Its translation is CATSSSGRAGTQYF.

CDR3 nucleotides: TGTGCCAGCAGCTGGGACAGGGGATCTGGAAACACCATATATTTT. It is translated as CASSWDRGSGNTIYF. J is TRBJ1-3 and V is TRBV6-5; 10 nucleotides line up with TRBD1. V lost 6 bases to trimming and J lost 1 base; unmatched junction nucleotides: 3. The length of the CDR3 is 15 residues. Looked up from germline, CDR1 is MNHEY and CDR2 is SVGAGI.

This chain uses TRBV28 with TRBJ1-1; D remains ambiguous. The germline V and J ends were trimmed by 7 bases and 8 bases, with 8 bases remaining between them. Germline CDR1 reads MDHEN; CDR2 reads SYDVKM. The CDR3 is 10 residues long. The CDR3 loop is CASIRREAFF. CDR3 DNA: TGTGCCAGCATTCGGAGAGAAGCTTTCTTT.

The rearrangement links TRBV11-3 to TRBJ2-3; no clear D gene. Germline V gives CDR1 SGHNT, CDR2 YENEEA. This CDR3 has 12 amino acids. V lost 7 bases and J lost 6, with 11 bases in between. The CDR3 nucleotides read TGTGCCAGCACCTCGACGCGGGATACGCAGTATTTT. This codes for CASTSTRDTQYF.

The gene calls are TRBV6-6 and TRBJ2-5; 9 nucleotides match TRBD2. The J segment lost 4 bases and the V segment lost 2 bases, leaving 5 bases of the junction unmatched. Germline V gene lookup returns CDR1 MNHNY and CDR2 SVGAGI (reference sequence). The CDR3 has 15 residues. The CDR3 spells CASSYEGTSPETQYF. CDR3 DNA: TGTGCCAGCAGTTACGAGGGGACTAGCCCAGAGACCCAGTACTTC.

The chain employs TRBV18 and TRBJ1-2; D not certain. Trimming cost V 3 bases and J 2 bases, with 13 bases left between them. Germline CDR1 KGHSH, CDR2 LQKENI. The CDR3 extends over 15 amino acids. The CDR3 bases are TGTGCCAGCTCACCGGAGGCTATTCGGAACTATGGCTACACCTTC. Translation gives CASSPEAIRNYGYTF.

CDR3 sequence reads: CASSQRLAGGQSQETQYF. CDR3 coding DNA: TGTGCCAGCAGCCAAAGACTAGCGGGAGGGCAGTCCCAAGAGACCCAGTACTTC. The chain employs TRBV3-1 (or the pseudogene TRBV3-2) and TRBJ2-5, with 14 bases fitting TRBD2. V lost 2 bases to trimming and J lost 1 base; unmatched junction nucleotides: 6. Germline loops: CDR1 LGHDT, CDR2 YNNKEL (reference sequence). This CDR3 contains 18 residues.

The chain links TRBV11-2 to TRBJ2-7, with TRBD1 matching 12 bases. The V segment lost 4 bases and the J segment 6 bases; nucleotides outside the gene matches: 4. From germline, CDR1 is SGHAT and CDR2 FQNNGV. This CDR3 has 14 amino acids. As DNA, the CDR3 is TGTGCCAGCAGCTGGGGACAGGGGGCGTCCGAGCAGTACTTC. This gives the protein CASSWGQGASEQYF.

The genes are TRBV18 and TRBJ2-3; maybe TRBD2 (6 bases). The CDR3 is 15 amino acids. Trimming shortened V by 3 bases and J by 3 bases, and 13 bases separated the two germline ends. Germline lookup yields CDR1 KGHSH and CDR2 LQKENI. The CDR3 DNA sequence: TGTGCCAGCTCACCTTTGCCTAGCGAAACAGATACGCAGTATTTT. The encoded protein is CASSPLPSETDTQYF.

This sequence joins TRBV24-1 and TRBJ2-3; TRBD2 agrees at 8 bases. This CDR3 is 14 amino acids long. Germline CDR1 is KGHDR and CDR2 is SFDVKD. The V gene end was trimmed by 5 bases and the J gene end by 4 bases; junction bases not matched to a gene: 4. This CDR3 is CATSALAAADTQYF. DNA for the CDR3: TGTGCCACCAGTGCACTAGCGGCGGCAGATACGCAGTATTTT.

The chain links TRBV5-4 to TRBJ2-1; the D gene is possibly TRBD2 (5 bases). The CDR3 consists of 13 residues. The germline V gene encodes CDR1 SGHNT and CDR2 YYREEE (reference sequence). The V end was cut by 4 bases, the J end by 6 bases, with 11 bases between. As DNA, the CDR3 is TGTGCCAGCAGCGAGGGCGCGACCAATGAGCAGTTCTTC. Translated: CASSEGATNEQFF.